This TCR beta chain was sequenced in a study of blood T cell repertoires in COVID-19 (dated by TCRdb to between 2020 and 2021). Regarding the research as a whole: Collaborator samples came from the United States, Italy and Spain and covered acute and convalescent phases of COVID-19. Nearly every sample came with metadata listing a de-identified subject ID, COVID-19 status, age in years and sex. Deeply sampled blood TCRbeta repertoires from subjects exposed to, actively infected with, or recovered from COVID-19 were included in the dataset. Samples came from the ongoing ImmuneRACE study (first 160 participants) plus 1,254 subjects from 6 global collaborators. A freely available public database, intended as a resource for researchers studying the immune response to SARS-CoV-2, is where the repertoires were released. The prospective study material was composed of cDNA or gDNA derived from T cells, B-cell-depleted T cells, or PBMCs. HLA class I and class II types, where available, came from metadata supplied by the sample provider rather than from assay-based typing. The investigation overall reported the following: The amount of clinical and demographic metadata varied by source and participant and was provided uncurated.

Participants in the prospective study were enrolled through a virtual design, were aged about 18 to 100 years, and lived in under 25 United States geographic areas. Cohort assignment in the prospective study relied on participant-reported clinical history from a screening survey and a study questionnaire. Recovered participants in ImmuneRACE Cohort 3 were defined by two consecutive negative NP/OP PCR tests, clearance by a healthcare professional, or resolution of symptoms. In the prospective study, mobile phlebotomists collected whole blood, serum and a nasopharyngeal or oropharyngeal swab from each participant. Prospective study participants could optionally give additional blood draws and questionnaires over an approximately two-month period. Blood samples from the prospective study were shipped frozen or at room temperature prior to DNA extraction. On this clone itself: The target of this receptor is not known. The sample holds no much larger clone one base away, and base qualities are not on file.

TCRbeta CDR3 regions were amplified from genomic DNA using the immunoSEQ Assay, a bias-controlled multiplex PCR. Per the source publication's procedure: Nucleated cell counts per sample were estimated from amplification of reference gene primers within the assay. To quantify the absolute abundance of each unique TCRbeta CDR3 rearrangement, sequence reads were collapsed and filtered. For each sample, productive Simpson clonality was calculated by taking the square root of Simpson's diversity index across productive rearrangements. TCRdb stores this immuneACCESS table with in-frame sequences only. Part of the clones is absent; in the studies checked, under half of the shortfall reflects unresolved V genes, and no reason is known for the rest. V, J and clone size reflect that table, while D and trimming were determined from the DNA. For this sample the table gives 150,000 to 200,000 clones, of which 84% were detected only once. Together, the top ten hold approximately 8% of the sample.

The sequencing sample was made of PBMCs or T cells enriched from blood (not recorded which). The sequence derives from a woman in her forties or fifties who had recovered from COVID-19.

CDR3 loop: CATQSAGAGSPLHF. The bases read TGTGCCACCCAGTCGGCAGGTGCTGGTTCACCCCTCCACTTT. This chain is built from TRBV19 and TRBJ1-6, with the D gene call left open. The V end loses 10 bases and the J end loses 9 bases, and a stretch of 19 bases separates them. The germline V gene (reference sequence) sets CDR1 to LNHDA and CDR2 to SQIVND. The CDR3 has 14 amino acids, counting the end cysteine and phenylalanine. Only CDR3 DNA is held: 42 bases, read in frame from base 1.